These 14 T cell receptor beta chains were sequenced from one sample in a study of human T cells and chemical hapten exposure. Sequencing started from total RNA isolated from unfractionated whole blood. TCRdb passed the 5' RACE reads through MiXCR, listing each CDR3 protein once. The sample carries some 150,000 distinct CDR3 sequences, around 4.1% recorded once. These receptor sequences come from a female donor in good health.

This clonotype has at least ten counts. The CDR3 loop reads CATSDGEPTHNEQFF. In DNA, the CDR3 is TGTGCCACCAGTGACGGGGAACCGACACACAATGAGCAGTTCTTC. V usage is TRBV24-1 and J usage is TRBJ2-1, with D perhaps matching TRBD2 (5 bases). The germline V and J ends were trimmed by 4 bases and 5 bases, with 14 bases remaining between them. The CDR3 length is 15 residues. The germline gives CDR1 KGHDR, CDR2 SFDVKD.

This clonotype has a handful of counts. The rearrangement uses TRBV5-4 and TRBJ2-5; D remains ambiguous. Trimming left V 5 bases short and J 0 bases short, with 11 bases between. There are 14 residues in the CDR3. The germline V gene has CDR1 SGHNT and CDR2 YYREEE (reference sequence). CDR3 nucleotides: TGTGCCAGCAGTTCTCGCGTTCACCAAGAGACCCAGTACTTC. Protein product: CASSSRVHQETQYF.

In this sample, this clonotype turned up many times. The chain combines TRBV11-2 with TRBJ2-1, with 7 bases matching TRBD1. From germline, CDR1 is SGHAT and CDR2 FQNNGV. V gave up 0 bases and J gave up 3 bases; unmatched junction bases: 5. CDR3 size: 16 residues. The CDR3 DNA reads TGTGCCAGCAGCTTAGAAACCGGGACAGACTACAATGAGCAGTTCTTC. It translates to CASSLETGTDYNEQFF.

This clonotype was seen only a few times. Just one base apart from a much larger clone, this may be a read error. J is TRBJ1-5 and V is TRBV7-8; no reliable D call. The V and J ends lost 5 bases and 0 bases respectively, with 5 bases between them. Germline CDR1 SGHVS, CDR2 FQNEAQ. The CDR3 is made up of 13 amino acids. CDR3 DNA sequence: TGTGCCAGCAGCGCCTTTAGCAATCAGCCCCAGCATTTT. This sequence encodes CASSAFSNQPQHF.

The chain links TRBV7-9 to TRBJ2-2; 7 bases are shared with TRBD1. J lost 6 bases, V lost 1 base, and 2 bases had no gene match. The CDR3 runs to 14 residues. Germline CDR1 reads SEHNR; CDR2 reads FQNEAQ (reference sequence). CDR3 sequence reads: CASSLVTGAGELFF. CDR3 DNA: TGTGCCAGCAGCTTAGTTACAGGGGCCGGGGAGCTGTTTTTT.

In its sample, this clonotype was seen a few times. The chain carries TRBV9 and TRBJ2-7; D may correspond to TRBD1 or TRBD2 (5 bases each). The CDR3 contains 14 residues. V lost 0 bases, J lost 5 bases, and 12 bases lay in between. The germline gives CDR1 SGDLS, CDR2 YYNGEE. The CDR3, as DNA: TGTGCCAGCAGCGTAGTGGGGACGGGTGACGAGCAGTACTTC. It yields the protein CASSVVGTGDEQYF.

The sample holds many counts of this clonotype. This rearrangement joins TRBV7-3 to TRBJ2-1; weak D call: TRBD1 (5 bases). CDR3 length: 13 amino acids. CDR1 is SGHTA, CDR2 FQGTGA, per germline. V lost 0 bases to trimming and J lost 10 bases, with 10 bases between them. The CDR3 nucleotides read TGTGCCAGCAGCTTAACGGCGGCAGGGGAGCAGTTCTTC. Translated: CASSLTAAGEQFF.

This clonotype was recorded many times. This rearrangement joins TRBV7-2 to TRBJ2-7; 7 bases align to TRBD2. This CDR3 is built from 15 residues. J gave up 2 bases and V 5 bases, and 9 bases lay outside the gene matches. In germline, CDR1 is SGHTA, CDR2 FQGNSA. The CDR3 nucleotides are TGTGCCAGCAGCAGCCGAAGGGACTACCCCTACGAGCAGTACTTC. Encoded protein: CASSSRRDYPYEQYF.

The sample holds many counts of this clonotype. The chain combines TRBV12-3 or TRBV12-4 with TRBJ2-2; D is possibly TRBD2 (5 bases). The CDR3 length is 15 residues. Trimming cost V 6 bases and J 3 bases, with 14 bases left between them. The CDR3 sequence is CASRRHGGYTGELFF. In DNA, the CDR3 is TGTGCCAGCAGGCGACATGGAGGTTACACCGGGGAGCTGTTTTTT.

This clonotype was found many times. The CDR3 nucleotides are TGTGCCAGCAGCTGGGGACAGGGGGATCAGCCCCAGCATTTT. This codes for CASSWGQGDQPQHF. The chain links TRBV7-6 to TRBJ1-5; 11 nucleotides line up with TRBD1. The CDR3 contains 14 residues. J gave up 5 bases and V 4 bases, and 1 base lay outside the gene matches. Germline V gene sequence: CDR1 SGHVS, CDR2 FNYEAQ.

The sample holds many counts of this clonotype. The rearrangement joins TRBV7-9 to TRBJ2-5, with D perhaps given as TRBD1 or TRBD2 (6 bases each). Per germline, CDR1 SEHNR and CDR2 FQNEAQ (reference sequence). The CDR3 is 15 residues long. The ends were cut back, 4 bases at V and 5 bases at J, with 17 bases in the middle. The CDR3 DNA reads as TGTGCCAGCAGCTCCAAACAGGGACTTTGGGAGACCCAGTACTTC. It codes for CASSSKQGLWETQYF.

In its sample, this clonotype was seen many times. The rearrangement uses TRBV29-1 and TRBJ2-6, with D possibly called TRBD1 or TRBD2 (5 bases each). V lost 2 bases and J lost 0, with 11 bases in between. CDR3 size: 16 residues. Germline CDR1 is SQVTM and CDR2 is ANQGSEA. The CDR3 DNA sequence: TGCAGCGTTGAATTGGGACGGTCCTCTGGGGCCAACGTCCTGACTTTC. It specifies CSVELGRSSGANVLTF.

The rearrangement uses TRBV6-5 and TRBJ2-5; 9 bases map to TRBD2. Germline lookup yields CDR1 MNHEY and CDR2 SVGAGI. The CDR3 contains 14 residues. V was pared by 4 bases and J by 2 bases, with 2 bases of the junction left unmatched. CDR3: CASSFSGGQETQYF. CDR3 coding DNA: TGTGCCAGCAGTTTTAGCGGGGGACAAGAGACCCAGTACTTC.

This clonotype was recorded at least ten times. The chain recombines TRBV20-1 with TRBJ2-2, with D uncertain. CDR3 length equals 13 residues. V was cut by 3 bases and J by 4 bases, with 9 bases left in between. The germline V gene has CDR1 DFQATT and CDR2 SNEGSKA (reference sequence). CDR3 sequence reads: CSASRQTTGELFF. The CDR3 DNA reads as TGCAGTGCTAGCCGGCAGACCACCGGGGAGCTGTTTTTT.